The 31 T cell receptor beta chains below all came from one sample that was sequenced in a study of post-analysis software for immune sequencing data. Regarding the study as a whole: In patients, 4 to 6 TRBV segments were more frequent than in controls, with TRBV5-6, TRBV5-1 and TRBV20-1 among them.

The TCR beta cDNA libraries contained unique molecular identifiers. TCRdb processed the PCR reads anew with MiXCR; each CDR3 protein has one entry. The sample records roughly 800,000 distinct CDR3 sequences, 40% to 55% being singletons. These TCRs' antigens remain unknown. The specimen was blood. The receptors were gathered from a girl under 18 with multiple sclerosis.

The chain is built from TRBV7-9 and TRBJ1-2; 9 bases are shared with TRBD1. This CDR3 region has 14 residues. J lost 5 bases, V lost 4 bases, and 5 bases had no gene match. The germline V gene encodes CDR1 SEHNR and CDR2 FQNEAQ (reference sequence). The CDR3: CASSSWTGDYGYTF. In DNA form, the CDR3 reads TGTGCCAGCAGCTCCTGGACAGGGGATTATGGCTACACCTTC.

V gene TRBV29-1 combines with J gene TRBJ2-6; D unresolved. Germline CDR1 reads SQVTM; CDR2 reads ANQGSEA. With 6 bases removed from V and 9 bases from J, the gap between germline ends came to 9 bases. The CDR3 has 11 residues. CDR3 in amino acids: CSVPRDNVLTF. CDR3 DNA sequence: TGCAGCGTCCCAAGGGACAACGTCCTGACTTTC.

This chain joins TRBV7-2 and TRBJ2-4; possibly TRBD1 for D (6 bases). The CDR3 covers 13 residues. Per the germline V gene, CDR1 is SGHTA and CDR2 is FQGNSA. V was trimmed by 3 bases and J by 4 bases, leaving 7 bases between them. The CDR3 reads CASSFGQKNIQYF. The DNA for the CDR3 is TGTGCCAGCAGCTTTGGACAGAAAAACATTCAGTACTTC.

In this sample, this clonotype turned up a few times. This rearrangement joins TRBV10-2 to TRBJ2-7; D may match TRBD1 or TRBD2 (5 bases each). V was pared by 6 bases and J by 3 bases, with 12 bases between. The CDR3 length is 13 residues. In germline, CDR1 is WSHSY, CDR2 SAAADI. Here the CDR3 DNA reads TGCGCCAGCAGCGGGGACCCTAACTACGAGCAGTACTTC. Translating it yields CASSGDPNYEQYF.

This chain joins TRBV7-6 and TRBJ2-6; D could derive from TRBD1 or TRBD2 (5 bases each). There are 18 residues in the CDR3. CDR1 and CDR2 from the germline V gene are SGHVS and FNYEAQ. Trimming stripped 5 bases from V and 0 bases from J, with 17 bases between. CDR3 in amino acids: CASSPLRGTFSGANVLTF. The DNA of the CDR3 is TGTGCCAGCAGCCCACTCCGAGGGACGTTCTCTGGGGCCAACGTCCTGACTTTC.

The chain is built from TRBV29-1 and TRBJ1-1; D is possibly TRBD1 (5 bases). The CDR3 spans 13 residues. V was shortened by 6 bases and J by 7 bases, with 18 bases between the two germline ends. CDR1 is SQVTM and CDR2 is ANQGSEA in the germline V gene. The DNA of the CDR3 is TGCAGCGTCTTACTTAGGGGCGGGGATGAAGCTTTCTTT. This sequence encodes CSVLLRGGDEAFF.

The gene calls are TRBV6-1 and TRBJ2-5, with 8 bases fitting TRBD2. V shed 2 bases, J shed 5 bases, and the junction held 7 bases outside the gene matches. Germline loops: CDR1 MNHNS, CDR2 SASEGT. This CDR3 has 15 amino acids. The CDR3 region is CASSELRGGQETQYF. The CDR3 DNA reads as TGTGCCAGCAGTGAACTACGGGGGGGGCAGGAGACCCAGTACTTC.

The CDR3 DNA sequence: TGTGCCAGCAGTCTGGACAGGGTGTATCAGCCCCAGCATTTT. Translating it yields CASSLDRVYQPQHF. This rearrangement joins TRBV12-3 or TRBV12-4 to TRBJ1-5, with TRBD1 matching over 8 bases. This CDR3 comprises 14 residues. Trimming at V came to 5 bases and at J to 5 bases, leaving 5 bases not matched to a gene.

This clonotype has just one count. The chain links TRBV10-3 to TRBJ1-1; D is undetermined. Looked up from germline, CDR1 is ENHRY and CDR2 is SYGVKD. V was cut by 3 bases and J by 8 bases, with 13 bases left in between. This CDR3 is 13 amino acids long. The CDR3 sequence: CAISENSHSEAFF. The CDR3 DNA reads as TGTGCCATCAGTGAAAACAGTCACTCCGAAGCTTTCTTT.

This chain uses TRBV25-1 with TRBJ1-1, with D tentatively TRBD1 (5 bases). Trimming stripped 4 bases from V and 2 bases from J, with 23 bases between. The CDR3 loop spans 18 amino acids. Germline V CDR1 and CDR2: MGHDK, SYGVNS. The CDR3: CASSGGGEDNPINTEAFF. Here the CDR3 DNA reads TGTGCCAGCAGTGGTGGCGGGGAGGACAACCCAATAAACACTGAAGCTTTCTTT.

This clonotype was picked up a small number of times. The CDR3 nucleotides read TGTGCCAGCAGTTCCCCCGACAGGCTCGGTCGTAGAGAGACCCAGTACTTC. Its protein is CASSSPDRLGRRETQYF. This chain links TRBV6-6 with TRBJ2-5, with a weak D call TRBD1 (6 bases). V was trimmed by 4 bases and J by 4 bases, leaving 22 bases between them. The CDR3 contains 17 residues. Germline CDR1 and CDR2: MNHNY and SVGAGI (reference sequence).

In DNA form, the CDR3 reads TGTGCCAGCAGTTCCGGCAATAACGGAGAGACCCAGTACTTC. Protein product: CASSSGNNGETQYF. V and J are TRBV12-3 or TRBV12-4 and TRBJ2-4; D is unclear. The J call may not be correct, given that the DNA end is closer to TRBJ2-5. CDR3 length: 14 residues.

The chain uses TRBV14 and TRBJ2-7; D remains unclear. Germline values: CDR1 SGHDN, CDR2 FVKESK. The CDR3 length is 11 residues. Trimming shortened V by 7 bases and J by 2 bases, and 6 bases separated the two germline ends. The CDR3 coding sequence is TGTGCCAGCATGGGCCCCTACGAGCAGTACTTC. Translation gives CASMGPYEQYF.

This clonotype has just a few counts. The chain carries TRBV10-3 and TRBJ1-2; D not resolved. Germline CDR1 ENHRY, CDR2 SYGVKD. The germline V and J ends were trimmed by 3 bases and 0 bases, with 14 bases remaining between them. This CDR3 has 16 residues. The CDR3 DNA sequence: TGTGCCATCAGTGAATCGCGCCTTGCGACTAACTATGGCTACACCTTC. Amino acid sequence: CAISESRLATNYGYTF.

V usage is TRBV15 and J usage is TRBJ2-3; weak D call: TRBD2 (5 bases). This CDR3 has 15 residues. CDR1 and CDR2 from the germline V gene are LNHNV and YYDKDF (reference sequence). Trimming stripped 1 base from V and 2 bases from J, with 10 bases between. Here the CDR3 reads CATSRVQRNTDTQYF. The DNA of the CDR3 is TGTGCCACCAGCAGAGTCCAGCGGAACACAGATACGCAGTATTTT.

This clonotype came up a few times. The rearrangement joins TRBV29-1 to TRBJ2-5; 9 bases align to TRBD1. Germline V lookup: CDR1 SQVTM, CDR2 ANQGSEA. This CDR3 region has 14 residues. V shed 6 bases, J shed 3 bases, and the junction held 8 bases outside the gene matches. The CDR3 coding sequence is TGCAGCGTATTGGACAGGGGCGCCGAAGAGACCCAGTACTTC. It translates to CSVLDRGAEETQYF.

The rearrangement uses TRBV20-1 and TRBJ2-7; weak D call: TRBD1 (6 bases). Germline-derived CDR1 and CDR2 are DFQATT and SNEGSKA (reference sequence). The CDR3 loop spans 17 amino acids. Trimming removed 6 bases from V and 1 base from J, with 25 bases in between. CDR3 sequence reads: CSAQESFWTDGSYEQYF. The CDR3 coding sequence is TGCAGTGCCCAGGAATCTTTCTGGACAGACGGTTCCTACGAGCAGTACTTC.

This clonotype was counted once. The CDR3 nucleotides are TGTGCCAGTAGTCCCTGGGGCCCGGATTCGAACAAATGGGAGCAGTTCTTC. Protein sequence: CASSPWGPDSNKWEQFF. The chain employs TRBV19 and TRBJ2-1, with TRBD1 as a possible D gene (5 bases). Trimming removed 5 bases from V and 10 bases from J, with 27 bases in between. The length of the CDR3 is 17 residues. Germline CDR1 is LNHDA and CDR2 is SQIVND (reference sequence).

The chain recombines TRBV20-1 with TRBJ1-5; a possible D gene is TRBD1 (5 bases). Germline-derived CDR1 and CDR2 are DFQATT and SNEGSKA (reference sequence). V gave up 0 bases and J gave up 1 base, with 10 bases separating them. The CDR3 has 15 amino acids. CDR3 nucleotides: TGCAGTGCTAGAGATCGTCAGGGAAGCAATCAGCCCCAGCATTTT. Its translation: CSARDRQGSNQPQHF.

The chain links TRBV5-1 to TRBJ2-7; TRBD2 agrees at 13 bases. Germline lookup yields CDR1 SGHRS and CDR2 YFSETQ. There are 17 residues in the CDR3. The junction had 7 bases not matched to a gene; V was cut back by 0 bases and J by 4 bases. Here the CDR3 reads CASSLVLAGGPEYEQYF. The DNA for the CDR3 is TGCGCCAGCAGCTTGGTACTAGCGGGAGGGCCTGAATACGAGCAGTACTTC.

The CDR3 reads CASSSRQGPANQETQYF. CDR3 bases: TGTGCCAGCAGCTCCCGACAGGGGCCCGCGAACCAAGAGACCCAGTACTTC. This chain connects TRBV13 to TRBJ2-5; 8 nucleotides match TRBD1. Germline trimming cut 4 bases from V and 0 bases from J; bases unmatched to any gene: 10. The length of the CDR3 is 17 residues. Germline-derived CDR1 and CDR2 are PRHDT and FYEKMQ (reference sequence).

This rearrangement joins TRBV28 to TRBJ2-2, with 7 positions matching TRBD1. Germline assignment: CDR1 MDHEN and CDR2 SYDVKM. The junction had 3 bases not matched to a gene; V was cut back by 2 bases and J by 3 bases. The CDR3 extends over 15 amino acids. CDR3 sequence: CASSLRGGDTGELFF. CDR3 nucleotides: TGTGCCAGCAGTTTAAGAGGGGGCGACACCGGGGAGCTGTTTTTT.

The chain couples TRBV10-3 to TRBJ2-3; D is ambiguous. The ends were cut back, 6 bases at V and 2 bases at J, with 15 bases in the middle. CDR1 and CDR2 (germline): ENHRY, SYGVKD. The CDR3 runs to 15 residues. The CDR3 protein is CAIRLTGSYTDTQYF. The CDR3 DNA follows: TGTGCCATCAGGCTAACGGGTTCCTACACAGATACGCAGTATTTT.

The chain couples TRBV12-3 or TRBV12-4 to TRBJ2-5; TRBD2 aligns across 11 bases. The CDR3 totals 20 residues. Trimming cost V 6 bases and J 5 bases; bases outside gene matches: 23. The CDR3, as DNA: TGTGCCAGCAGCTACTACGTTCTTAGCGGGAGGGCCCCCGGTCTGGAGACCCAGTACTTC. Translation gives CASSYYVLSGRAPGLETQYF.

This chain connects TRBV5-5 to TRBJ1-5; maybe TRBD1 (5 bases). The CDR3 is 16 amino acids. V was cut by 0 bases and J by 3 bases, with 13 bases left in between. Germline values: CDR1 SGHKS, CDR2 YYEKEE (reference sequence). The CDR3 loop reads CASSLGQPTPNQPQHF. For the CDR3, the DNA is TGTGCCAGCAGCTTGGGACAGCCAACCCCCAATCAGCCCCAGCATTTT.

The rearrangement uses TRBV4-2 and TRBJ2-7; the match to TRBD2 covers 12 bases. V was pared by 4 bases and J by 7 bases, with 11 bases of the junction left unmatched. CDR3 length: 16 residues. Germline values: CDR1 LGHNA, CDR2 YNFKEQ. Here the CDR3 reads CASSLRLAGAYNEQYF. The CDR3 bases are TGTGCCAGCAGCCTGCGACTAGCGGGAGCCTACAATGAGCAGTACTTC.

The rearrangement joins TRBV28 to TRBJ1-2; D uncertain. Germline CDR1 MDHEN, CDR2 SYDVKM. CDR3 length: 13 amino acids. Between the trimmed V and J ends, which lost 1 base and 5 bases, there was a span of 8 bases. The CDR3 DNA reads TGTGCCAGCAGTTTATCTCACAGTTATGGCTACACCTTC. Its protein product is CASSLSHSYGYTF.

The chain carries TRBV20-1 and TRBJ2-5, with D maybe TRBD1 (7 bases). This CDR3 region has 13 residues. Per the germline V gene, CDR1 is DFQATT and CDR2 is SNEGSKA (reference sequence). V lost 3 bases and J lost 11, with 19 bases in between. CDR3 amino acids: CSASWRGLGEQYF. CDR3 bases: TGCAGTGCTAGTTGGAGGGGGCTGGGAGAGCAGTACTTC.

The gene calls are TRBV9 and TRBJ1-1; possibly TRBD1 for D (5 bases). Germline CDR1 SGDLS, CDR2 YYNGEE. This CDR3 has 15 residues. Trimming took 6 bases from V and 1 from J, leaving 16 bases between them. Here the CDR3 DNA reads TGTGCCAGCACCGAGTACCAGGGAGGGAACACTGAAGCTTTCTTT. Its protein product is CASTEYQGGNTEAFF. The whole variable domain, filled in from reference TRBV9 and TRBJ1-1, reads DSGVTQTPKHLITATGQRVTLRCSPRSGDLSVYWYQQSLDQGLQFLIQYYNGEERAKGNILERFSAQQFPDLHSELNLSSLELGDSALYFCASTEYQGGNTEAFFGQGTRLTVV.

This chain links TRBV20-1 with TRBJ2-1; 8 bases are a match to TRBD2. The CDR3 covers 15 residues. Per the germline V gene, CDR1 is DFQATT and CDR2 is SNEGSKA (reference sequence). After removal of 3 bases from V and 0 bases from J, the junction contained 4 bases not matched to a gene. CDR3 nucleotides: TGCAGTGCTAGCGGTACTAGCGGCTCCTACAATGAGCAGTTCTTC. This encodes CSASGTSGSYNEQFF.

The J gene is TRBJ2-1, the V gene TRBV6-5; D is perhaps TRBD2 (5 bases). Per the germline V gene, CDR1 is MNHEY and CDR2 is SVGAGI. The CDR3 extends over 15 amino acids. Trimming left V 0 bases short and J 4 bases short, with 10 bases between. The CDR3 DNA is TGTGCCAGCAGTTACTCCAACGGGGTATACAATGAGCAGTTCTTC. It encodes CASSYSNGVYNEQFF.